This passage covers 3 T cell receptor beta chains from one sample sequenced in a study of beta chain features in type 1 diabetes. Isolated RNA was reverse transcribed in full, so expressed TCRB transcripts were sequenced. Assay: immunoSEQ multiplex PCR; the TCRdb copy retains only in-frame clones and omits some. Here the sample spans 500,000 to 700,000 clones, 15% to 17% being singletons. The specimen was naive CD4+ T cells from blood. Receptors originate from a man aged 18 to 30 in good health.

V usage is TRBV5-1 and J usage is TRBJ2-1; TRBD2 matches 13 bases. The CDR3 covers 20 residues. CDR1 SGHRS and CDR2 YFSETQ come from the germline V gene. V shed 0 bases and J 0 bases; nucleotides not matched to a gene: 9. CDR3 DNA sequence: TGCGCCAGCAGCTTGGGTGGGACTAGCGGGATGAAAGGCTCCTACAATGAGCAGTTCTTC. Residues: CASSLGGTSGMKGSYNEQFF.

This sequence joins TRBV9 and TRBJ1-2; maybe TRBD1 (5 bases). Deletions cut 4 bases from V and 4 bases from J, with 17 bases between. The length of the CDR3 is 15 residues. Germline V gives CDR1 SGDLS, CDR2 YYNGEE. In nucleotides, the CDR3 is TGTGCCAGCAGCCTACAACCGGGGCAGTTCTATGGCTACACCTTC. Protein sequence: CASSLQPGQFYGYTF.

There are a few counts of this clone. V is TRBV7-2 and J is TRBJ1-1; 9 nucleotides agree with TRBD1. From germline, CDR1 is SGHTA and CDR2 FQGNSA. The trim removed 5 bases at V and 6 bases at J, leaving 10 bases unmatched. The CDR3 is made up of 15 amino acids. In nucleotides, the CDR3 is TGTGCCAGCAGCCCCGTTTACAGGGGGCGTGCTGAAGCTTTCTTT. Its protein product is CASSPVYRGRAEAFF. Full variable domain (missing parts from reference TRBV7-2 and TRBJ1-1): GAGVSQSPSNKVTEKGKDVELRCDPISGHTALYWYRQSLGQGLEFLIYFQGNSAPDKSGLPSDRFSAERTGGSVSTLTIQRTQQEDSAVYLCASSPVYRGRAEAFFGQGTRLTVV.